Listed below are T cell receptor beta chains from one sample, sequenced in a study of T cells in Graves' hyperthyroidism and ophthalmopathy. TCRdb passed the multiplex PCR reads through MiXCR, listing each CDR3 protein once. The sample gives about 200,000 distinct CDR3 sequences, 17% of which show up once; roughly 49% is in the top ten. The sequenced material came from blood. Receptors originate from a woman aged 45-65 years with Graves' hyperthyroidism. CDR3s include the opening cysteine and the closing phenylalanine or tryptophan. Fields, in order: J gene, D gene, V gene, clone size, CDR3 DNA, CDR3 protein. D genes are given only for firm matches. The size field is filled for only some rows; it gives once, few, many or a size class.

j_gene: TRBJ1-4
d_gene: TRBD1
v_gene: TRBV7-3
abundance: NA
CDR3nt: TGTGCCAGCAGCCCCGGACAGGCCGGGGAGGAAAAACTGTTTTTT
CDR3aa: CASSPGQAGEEKLFF

j_gene: TRBJ2-3
d_gene: TRBD2
v_gene: TRBV12-3/TRBV12-4
abundance: many
CDR3nt: TGTGCCAGCAGTTTAAGCGGGGGGATTTTAAGCACAGATACGCAGTATTTT
CDR3aa: CASSLSGGILSTDTQYF

j_gene: TRBJ2-2
d_gene: TRBD2
v_gene: TRBV7-3
abundance: NA
CDR3nt: TGTGCCAGCAGCTTAACAGGCTTCGGCGGGAGGCCGAACACCGGGGAGCTGTTTTTT
CDR3aa: CASSLTGFGGRPNTGELFF

j_gene: TRBJ2-1
d_gene: TRBD2
v_gene: TRBV19
abundance: few
CDR3nt: TGTGCCAGTAGAGGACTAGCGGACAATGAGCAGTTCTTC
CDR3aa: CASRGLADNEQFF

j_gene: TRBJ2-7
d_gene: TRBD2
v_gene: TRBV11-2
abundance: few
CDR3nt: TGTGCCAGCAGCTTAGATTGGGCTAGCGGAGCCTACGGGCAGTACTTC
CDR3aa: CASSLDWASGAYGQYF

j_gene: TRBJ2-1
d_gene: NA
v_gene: TRBV12-3/TRBV12-4
abundance: few
CDR3nt: TGTGCCAGCAGTTTAAGGCTAGGGGTAGAGGGTGAGCAGTTCTTC
CDR3aa: CASSLRLGVEGEQFF

j_gene: TRBJ2-7
d_gene: TRBD2
v_gene: TRBV7-2
abundance: NA
CDR3nt: TGTGCCAGCAGCTTAGCGCGGGGGTTACTTACCTACGAGCAGTACTTC
CDR3aa: CASSLARGLLTYEQYF

j_gene: TRBJ2-1
d_gene: TRBD2
v_gene: TRBV7-6
abundance: many
CDR3nt: TGTGCCAGCAGCTTATGGGGGAGGGCCAATGCGAAGTACAATGAGCAGTTCTTC
CDR3aa: CASSLWGRANAKYNEQFF

j_gene: TRBJ1-2
d_gene: TRBD1
v_gene: TRBV3-1
abundance: NA
CDR3nt: TGTGCCAGCAGCTCGACAGGGTACGATGGCTACACCTTC
CDR3aa: CASSSTGYDGYTF

j_gene: TRBJ1-1
d_gene: NA
v_gene: TRBV20-1
abundance: many
CDR3nt: TGCAGTGCTAGAGGAGGGCCTGTGAACACTGAAGCTTTCTTT
CDR3aa: CSARGGPVNTEAFF

j_gene: TRBJ1-1
d_gene: NA
v_gene: TRBV13
abundance: many
CDR3nt: TGTGCCAGCAGCTTCCGCCAGTCCATGAACACTGAAGCTTTCTTT
CDR3aa: CASSFRQSMNTEAFF